The 3 T cell receptor beta chains given below trace back to one sample, sequenced in a study of cytomegalovirus exposure and HLA in healthy donors. Clones were read by immunoSEQ multiplex PCR, and TCRdb kept only the in-frame ones, dropping some. The repertoire holds around 150,000 clones, with about nine tenths as singletons. The specimen was PBMCs. The receptors shown here come from a young man in good health and CMV-seronegative.

The chain has TRBV5-4 and TRBJ2-3, with TRBD1 matching 9 bases. Germline V gene data show CDR1 as SGHNT and CDR2 as YYREEE (reference sequence). The CDR3 consists of 15 residues. Unmatched junction bases numbered 8, after V lost 6 bases and J lost 3 bases. The CDR3 here is CASNPGTGWTDTQYF. The CDR3 coding sequence is TGTGCCAGCAATCCAGGGACAGGGTGGACAGATACGCAGTATTTT.

The chain couples TRBV12-5 to TRBJ2-5, with TRBD1 matching over 8 bases. The ends lost 7 bases at V and 7 bases at J; junction bases unmatched: 11. The CDR3 length is 14 residues. Germline-derived CDR1 and CDR2 are LGHNT and FRNRAP. In DNA, the CDR3 is TGTGCTAGTGTTAAAAAAGCAGGGGGCGGGACCCAGTACTTC. The encoded protein is CASVKKAGGGTQYF.

This chain connects TRBV27 to TRBJ1-1, with a tentative D call TRBD1 (5 bases). The V gene's germline CDR1 is MNHEY and CDR2 SMNVEV (reference sequence). V shed 7 bases and J shed 6 bases, with 9 bases lying between them. The CDR3 length is 11 residues. CDR3 loop: CASTGGSEAFF. Here the CDR3 DNA reads TGTGCCAGCACCGGGGGGTCTGAAGCTTTCTTT.